The 26 T cell receptor beta chains given below trace back to one sample, sequenced in a study of CD8 T cells in ankylosing spondylitis. One entry per CDR3 protein results from TCRdb running MiXCR on the 5' RACE reads. The sample records fewer than 200,000 distinct CDR3 sequences, around 8.9% being singletons. Sequenced: blood, either unsorted or a sorted T cell fraction (not recorded which). All receptors derive from a female donor with ankylosing spondylitis or in good health (not recorded which).

This clonotype appeared a few times. This rearrangement joins TRBV28 to TRBJ1-1; weak D call: TRBD1 (5 bases). The CDR3 totals 15 residues. Germline CDR1 MDHEN, CDR2 SYDVKM. Trimming removed 4 bases from V and 5 bases from J, with 17 bases in between. In nucleotides, the CDR3 is TGTGCCAGCAGTTCCAGGCAGGGCTTTCTGACTGAAGCTTTCTTT. Encoded protein: CASSSRQGFLTEAFF.

This clonotype has ten or more counts. The gene calls are TRBV7-2 and TRBJ1-6; D ambiguous. V was trimmed by 4 bases and J by 11 bases, leaving 21 bases between them. Germline CDR1 is SGHTA and CDR2 is FQGNSA. The length of the CDR3 is 16 residues. CDR3 in DNA: TGTGCCAGCAGCTCGCTCCCGGGAGGAAAGTTCGCACCCCTCCACTTT. It codes for CASSSLPGGKFAPLHF.

This clonotype was recorded many times. The chain carries TRBV6-5 and TRBJ1-1; D is unresolved. Trimming shortened V by 0 bases and J by 7 bases, and 12 bases separated the two germline ends. The length of the CDR3 is 14 residues. Germline CDR1 MNHEY, CDR2 SVGAGI. CDR3 amino acids: CASSYSAKLGEAFF. CDR3 DNA: TGTGCCAGCAGTTACTCGGCTAAACTCGGTGAAGCTTTCTTT.

This clonotype occurred many times. The CDR3: CASSFEVGSADTQYF. The CDR3 DNA sequence: TGCGCCAGCAGCTTCGAGGTGGGGAGTGCAGATACGCAGTATTTT. V usage is TRBV5-1 and J usage is TRBJ2-3; weak D call: TRBD2 (5 bases). The CDR3 is 15 amino acids. V shed 2 bases and J shed 4 bases, with 14 bases lying between them. CDR1 is SGHRS, CDR2 YFSETQ, per germline.

The genes are TRBV6-2 or TRBV6-3 and TRBJ2-1; D is perhaps TRBD2 (6 bases). Germline-derived CDR1 and CDR2 are MNHEY and SVGEGT. V lost 4 bases and J 8 bases, leaving 12 bases between the germline ends. This CDR3 region has 13 residues. This CDR3 reads CASSFFSGDEQFF. The DNA for the CDR3 is TGTGCCAGCAGTTTCTTCTCGGGGGATGAGCAGTTCTTC.

This clonotype was counted at least ten times. The chain links TRBV12-3 or TRBV12-4 to TRBJ1-1; TRBD1 aligns across 8 bases. This CDR3 is built from 13 residues. V gave up 6 bases and J gave up 3 bases; unmatched junction bases: 3. The CDR3 region has the DNA TGTGCCAGCAGCCAGACAGGGGACACTGAAGCTTTCTTT. This translates into CASSQTGDTEAFF.

This clonotype was seen a handful of times. V and J are TRBV10-3 and TRBJ1-3; D is unresolved. Trimming left V 6 bases short and J 3 bases short, with 12 bases between. The CDR3 has 14 residues. Germline V CDR1 and CDR2: ENHRY, SYGVKD. The CDR3 reads CAIRIGLNGNTIYF. The CDR3 nucleotides are TGTGCCATCAGAATAGGGCTTAATGGAAACACCATATATTTT.

The table lists this clonotype with many counts. This chain joins TRBV6-6 and TRBJ1-2; TRBD1 matches at 8 bases. Losses at the gene ends were 6 bases for V and 8 bases for J; bases not matched to a gene: 8. The CDR3 consists of 13 residues. Germline CDR1 and CDR2: MNHNY and SVGAGI (reference sequence). CDR3 in DNA: TGTGCCAGCAGCGACAGGGGTCCCTCCGGCTACACCTTC. Protein: CASSDRGPSGYTF.

This rearrangement joins TRBV5-5 to TRBJ2-1, with 11 bases identical to TRBD2. The CDR3 covers 17 residues. The V segment lost 0 bases and the J segment 8 bases; nucleotides outside the gene matches: 10. Germline loops: CDR1 SGHKS, CDR2 YYEKEE (reference sequence). CDR3 sequence: CASSLGTSGLAGDEQFF. The CDR3 region has the DNA TGTGCCAGCAGCTTGGGGACTAGCGGGCTAGCGGGCGATGAGCAGTTCTTC.

This clonotype was observed a handful of times. The V call is TRBV3-1, the J call TRBJ1-1; possibly TRBD1 for D (6 bases). The CDR3 has 16 amino acids. The germline gives CDR1 LGHDT, CDR2 YNNKEL (reference sequence). Between the trimmed V and J ends, which lost 4 bases and 3 bases, there was a span of 18 bases. The CDR3 nucleotides are TGTGCCAGCAGCCCCGGGGGCGCCGGCCTCGACACTGAAGCTTTCTTT. It yields the protein CASSPGGAGLDTEAFF.

This clonotype was observed a handful of times. The J gene is TRBJ2-1, the V gene TRBV5-4; D is possibly TRBD1 (5 bases). The CDR3 consists of 13 residues. V dropped 0 bases and J dropped 10 bases, with 11 bases sitting between them. The V gene's germline CDR1 is SGHNT and CDR2 YYREEE (reference sequence). CDR3 nucleotides: TGTGCCAGCAGCTTGGGCCCAGGGTGGGAGCAGTTCTTC. Its translation is CASSLGPGWEQFF.

There are many counts of this clonotype. The chain employs TRBV29-1 and TRBJ2-5, with unresolved D. V was pared by 5 bases and J by 3 bases, with 4 bases between. The germline V gene has CDR1 SQVTM and CDR2 ANQGSEA. The CDR3 is made up of 10 amino acids. The CDR3 spells CSVSEETQYF. The CDR3 nucleotides read TGCAGCGTTTCAGAAGAGACCCAGTACTTC.

This clonotype was recorded many times. V gene TRBV20-1 combines with J gene TRBJ2-1, with D unresolved. Germline-derived CDR1 and CDR2 are DFQATT and SNEGSKA (reference sequence). V was shortened by 3 bases and J by 9 bases, with 9 bases between the two germline ends. The CDR3 covers 11 residues. The CDR3 sequence is CSARVTSEQFF. For the CDR3, the DNA is TGCAGTGCTAGGGTCACGAGTGAGCAGTTCTTC.

This clonotype was counted a single time. The chain joins TRBV5-6 to TRBJ1-2, with no clear D. CDR3 length: 17 residues. From germline, CDR1 is SGHDT and CDR2 YYEEEE. Trimming left V 0 bases short and J 3 bases short, with 18 bases between. The chain's CDR3 is CASSLARGPAGDYGYTF. CDR3 in DNA: TGTGCCAGCAGCTTGGCCCGAGGGCCGGCCGGAGACTATGGCTACACCTTC.

The V call is TRBV7-9, the J call TRBJ2-1; D unresolved. V was cut by 2 bases and J by 8 bases, with 16 bases left in between. CDR1 and CDR2 from the germline V gene are SEHNR and FQNEAQ (reference sequence). The CDR3 loop spans 15 amino acids. The CDR3 loop reads CASSLMKKDIHEQFF. Here the CDR3 DNA reads TGTGCCAGCAGCTTAATGAAAAAGGATATCCATGAGCAGTTCTTC.

The sample holds many counts of this clonotype. This rearrangement joins TRBV20-1 to TRBJ2-1, with TRBD2 matching over 12 bases. The CDR3 is 18 amino acids. With 2 bases clipped from V and 4 bases from J, the junction kept 12 bases outside the gene matches. In germline, CDR1 is DFQATT, CDR2 SNEGSKA (reference sequence). The CDR3 protein is CSARNRGLAGPNYNEQFF. CDR3 coding DNA: TGCAGTGCTAGAAATAGAGGACTAGCGGGACCCAATTACAATGAGCAGTTCTTC.

In DNA, the CDR3 is TGTGCCTGGAGTGGGGGGACAGACCGAGATCCCTACGAGCAGTACTTC. Translating gives CAWSGGTDRDPYEQYF. The chain recombines TRBV30 with TRBJ2-7; 7 nucleotides line up with TRBD1. The CDR3 totals 16 residues. Trimming at V came to 1 base and at J to 2 bases, leaving 11 bases not matched to a gene. The V gene's germline CDR1 is GTSNPN and CDR2 SVGIG (reference sequence).

This clonotype turned up a few times. J is TRBJ1-2 and V is TRBV2, with a possible D match to TRBD1 (5 bases). Germline CDR1 reads SNHLY; CDR2 reads FYNNEI. V dropped 8 bases and J dropped 4 bases, with 11 bases sitting between them. The CDR3 is 12 amino acids. In DNA form, the CDR3 reads TGTGCCAGCGGCGGGGCAGGCTATGGCTACACCTTC. Its translation is CASGGAGYGYTF.

J is TRBJ2-1 and V is TRBV29-1; D possibly uses TRBD1 or TRBD2 (6 bases each). V shed 0 bases and J shed 1 base, with 13 bases lying between them. The V gene's germline CDR1 is SQVTM and CDR2 ANQGSEA. The CDR3 is 16 residues long. The CDR3 sequence: CSVEDLTGASYNEQFF. In DNA form, the CDR3 reads TGCAGCGTTGAAGATCTTACGGGGGCTTCCTACAATGAGCAGTTCTTC.

The chain employs TRBV3-1 and TRBJ2-1; 10 bases are shared with TRBD1. The CDR3 is made up of 16 amino acids. Germline CDR1 is LGHDT and CDR2 is YNNKEL (reference sequence). The V and J ends lost 5 bases and 9 bases, in that order; junction bases with no gene match: 13. CDR3 bases: TGTGCCAGCAGCTTTTTACCGGGACAGGGGCAGGGTGAGCAGTTCTTC. Protein product: CASSFLPGQGQGEQFF.

This clonotype was detected many times. The V and J genes are TRBV4-1 and TRBJ2-1; the D gene is possibly TRBD2 (5 bases). The germline V gene encodes CDR1 MGHRA and CDR2 YSYEKL. V lost 4 bases and J 9 bases, leaving 10 bases between the germline ends. This CDR3 spans 12 amino acids. The CDR3: CASSREKGEQFF. The CDR3 DNA sequence: TGCGCCAGCAGCCGGGAGAAAGGTGAGCAGTTCTTC.

The table lists this clonotype with a few counts. V usage is TRBV27 and J usage is TRBJ2-2; tentatively, D is TRBD2 (6 bases). The CDR3 consists of 13 residues. The germline V gene encodes CDR1 MNHEY and CDR2 SMNVEV (reference sequence). Trimming pared 8 bases from V and 1 base from J, leaving 8 bases between. Written as DNA, the CDR3 is TGTGCCAGCCTTAGCGGGAACACCGGGGAGCTGTTTTTT. Translation gives CASLSGNTGELFF.

This clonotype was seen only a few times. This chain links TRBV9 with TRBJ2-7; D is unresolved. V lost 5 bases and J lost 3, with 12 bases in between. This CDR3 contains 13 residues. Germline V CDR1 and CDR2: SGDLS, YYNGEE. CDR3 protein: CASRPRDGYEQYF. CDR3 DNA sequence: TGTGCCAGCAGGCCTCGCGACGGCTACGAGCAGTACTTC.

The chain combines TRBV6-4 with TRBJ1-2, with D possibly being TRBD1 (5 bases). This CDR3 spans 13 amino acids. V lost 2 bases, J lost 8 bases, and 12 bases lay in between. Germline V gene sequence: CDR1 MRHNA, CDR2 SNTAGT. The CDR3: CASSDPTAPGYTF. The DNA of the CDR3 is TGTGCCAGCAGTGACCCGACAGCCCCAGGCTACACCTTC.

The chain employs TRBV4-1 and TRBJ1-2; no firm D call. The CDR3 has 14 amino acids. V was trimmed by 0 bases and J by 0 bases, leaving 5 bases between them. Germline V CDR1 and CDR2: MGHRA, YSYEKL. CDR3 loop: CASSQEGSNYGYTF. The CDR3 DNA reads as TGCGCCAGCAGCCAAGAGGGATCTAACTATGGCTACACCTTC.

V is TRBV7-9 and J is TRBJ2-1; D uncertain. With 0 bases removed from V and 10 bases from J, the gap between germline ends came to 16 bases. Germline CDR1 and CDR2: SEHNR and FQNEAQ (reference sequence). The CDR3 extends over 15 amino acids. The DNA of the CDR3 is TGTGCCAGCAGCTTAGCGGGGATAGGAGTGTGGGAGCAGTTCTTC. Translated: CASSLAGIGVWEQFF.